This T cell receptor (beta chain) was recovered during a study of T-cell memory formation after mild COVID-19. The ends lost 11 bases at V and 4 bases at J; junction bases unmatched: 11. The germline V gene has CDR1 ENHRY and CDR2 SYGVKD. This CDR3 is built from 14 residues. Amplification by 5'RACE using constant-segment primers produced TCR alpha and TCR beta cDNA libraries that carried sample barcodes and UMIs. TCRdb recomputed calls from the 5' RACE reads with MiXCR, one row per CDR3 protein. The table includes 400,000 to 500,000 distinct CDR3 sequences, around 24% detected once. This clonotype was found a few times.

This TCR was recovered from an adult woman who had mild COVID-19 (a few samples of this study predate the infection). Cell type and time point are not known. The V gene is TRBV10-3, the J gene TRBJ1-1; 9 bases are a match to TRBD1. The source material was PBMCs or a T cell subset sorted from them (not recorded which). The CDR3 spells CAAKQGAVGTEAFF. The CDR3 bases are TGTGCCGCTAAACAGGGGGCAGTGGGCACTGAAGCTTTCTTT.